This T cell receptor beta chain appears in the sequencing data of a study of CXCR3-negative and CXCR3-positive naive CD8 T cells. Study-level results: Naive cells, whether CXCR3-negative or CXCR3-positive, had similar TRBV-TRBJ usage, while memory cells differed. Naive CXCR3-positive cells had TRB CDR3s more hydrophobic than those of CXCR3-negative naive cells. After cryopreservation, CXCR3 expression dropped partially; most assays used fresh PBMCs.

Per germline, CDR1 MNHEY and CDR2 SMNVEV (reference sequence). CDR3 length: 16 residues. With respect to this clonotype: The antigen remains unidentified.

TRB cDNA was prepared as libraries by UMI-labeled 5' RACE. With the 5' RACE reads reprocessed, TCRdb shows one record per CDR3 protein and no DNA. The sample table sets out under 85,000 distinct CDR3 sequences. A CD45RO-CCR7+CD27+CD95- profile was what naive CD8+ T cells displayed. Sequenced material: naive CXCR3- CD8+ T cells from blood. As to subset: CD45RO-CCR7+CD27+CD95- naive CD8+ T cells lacking CXCR3 (TNR3-). This TCR was recovered from a human donor in good health. Some clones in this sample may be carry-over from other donors' samples. The chain is built from TRBV27 and TRBJ2-1; TCRdb reports TRBD2, a call that lacks DNA to check it against. Here the CDR3 reads CASSLSAGGTYNEQFF.